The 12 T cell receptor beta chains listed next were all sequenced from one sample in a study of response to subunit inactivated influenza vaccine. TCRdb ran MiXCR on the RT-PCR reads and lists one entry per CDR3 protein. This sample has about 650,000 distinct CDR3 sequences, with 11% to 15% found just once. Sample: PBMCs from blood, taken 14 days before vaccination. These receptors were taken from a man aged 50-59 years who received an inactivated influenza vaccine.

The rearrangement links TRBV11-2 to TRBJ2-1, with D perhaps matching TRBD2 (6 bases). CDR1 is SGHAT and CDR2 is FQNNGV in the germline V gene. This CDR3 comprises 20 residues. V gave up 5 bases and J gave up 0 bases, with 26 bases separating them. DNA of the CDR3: TGTGCCAGCAGCCAACTCCCCTCTCGCGGGATCCCGAGCTCCTACAATGAGCAGTTCTTC. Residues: CASSQLPSRGIPSSYNEQFF.

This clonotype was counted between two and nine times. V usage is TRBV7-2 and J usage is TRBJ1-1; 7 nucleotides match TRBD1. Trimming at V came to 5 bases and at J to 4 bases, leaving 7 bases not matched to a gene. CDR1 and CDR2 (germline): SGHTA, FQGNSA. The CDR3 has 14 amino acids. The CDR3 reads CASSQQGVGTEAFF. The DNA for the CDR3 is TGTGCCAGCAGCCAGCAGGGGGTGGGCACTGAAGCTTTCTTT.

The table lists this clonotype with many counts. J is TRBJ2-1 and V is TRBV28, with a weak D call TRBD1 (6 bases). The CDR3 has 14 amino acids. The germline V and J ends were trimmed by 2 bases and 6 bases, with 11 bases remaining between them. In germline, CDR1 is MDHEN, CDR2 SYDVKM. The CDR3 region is CASSLPTGRNEQFF. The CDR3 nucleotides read TGTGCCAGCAGTTTACCGACAGGTCGCAATGAGCAGTTCTTC.

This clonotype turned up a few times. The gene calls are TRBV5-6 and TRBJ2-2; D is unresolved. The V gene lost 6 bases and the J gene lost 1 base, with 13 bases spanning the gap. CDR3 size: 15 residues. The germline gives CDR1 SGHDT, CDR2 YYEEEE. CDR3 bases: TGTGCCAGCACCCTCTTTCCGTTGAACACCGGGGAGCTGTTTTTT. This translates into CASTLFPLNTGELFF.

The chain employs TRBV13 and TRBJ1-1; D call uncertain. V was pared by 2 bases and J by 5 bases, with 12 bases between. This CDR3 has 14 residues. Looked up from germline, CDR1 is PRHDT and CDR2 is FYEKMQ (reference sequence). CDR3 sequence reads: CASSLRSVGTEAFF. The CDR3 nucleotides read TGTGCCAGCAGCTTACGGTCTGTGGGGACTGAAGCTTTCTTT.

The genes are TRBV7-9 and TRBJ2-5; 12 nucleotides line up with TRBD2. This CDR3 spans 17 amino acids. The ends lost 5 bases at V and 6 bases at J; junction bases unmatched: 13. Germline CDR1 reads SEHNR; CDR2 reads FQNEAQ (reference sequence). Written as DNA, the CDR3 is TGTGCCAGCAGCCTTTCCCCCTGGACTAGCGGGGACAAGACCCAGTACTTC. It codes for CASSLSPWTSGDKTQYF.

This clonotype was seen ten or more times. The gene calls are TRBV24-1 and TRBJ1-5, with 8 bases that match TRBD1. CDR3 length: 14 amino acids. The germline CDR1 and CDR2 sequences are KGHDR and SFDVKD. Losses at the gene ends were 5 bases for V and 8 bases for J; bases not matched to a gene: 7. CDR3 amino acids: CATSGTGGSKPQHF. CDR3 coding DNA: TGTGCCACCAGTGGCACAGGGGGAAGCAAGCCCCAGCATTTT.

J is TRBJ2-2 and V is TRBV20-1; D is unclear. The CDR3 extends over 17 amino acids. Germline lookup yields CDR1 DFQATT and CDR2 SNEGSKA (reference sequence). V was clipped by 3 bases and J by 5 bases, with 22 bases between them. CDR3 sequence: CSARRPPGPHLTGELFF. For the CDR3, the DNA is TGCAGTGCTAGGCGACCTCCGGGCCCCCATTTAACCGGGGAGCTGTTTTTT.

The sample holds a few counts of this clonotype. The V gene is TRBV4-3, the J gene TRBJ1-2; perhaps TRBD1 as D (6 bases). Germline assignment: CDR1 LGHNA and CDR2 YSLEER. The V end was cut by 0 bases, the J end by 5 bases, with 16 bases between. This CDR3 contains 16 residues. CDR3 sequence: CASSQDTRTAPYGYTF. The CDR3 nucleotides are TGCGCCAGCAGCCAAGATACCCGGACAGCCCCTTATGGCTACACCTTC.

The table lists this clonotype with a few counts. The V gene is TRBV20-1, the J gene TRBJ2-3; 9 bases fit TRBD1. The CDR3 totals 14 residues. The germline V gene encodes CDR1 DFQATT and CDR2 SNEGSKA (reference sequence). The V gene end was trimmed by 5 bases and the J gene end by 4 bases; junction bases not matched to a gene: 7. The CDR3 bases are TGCAGTGCTGATCGGGACAGGGTTGCAGATACGCAGTATTTT. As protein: CSADRDRVADTQYF.

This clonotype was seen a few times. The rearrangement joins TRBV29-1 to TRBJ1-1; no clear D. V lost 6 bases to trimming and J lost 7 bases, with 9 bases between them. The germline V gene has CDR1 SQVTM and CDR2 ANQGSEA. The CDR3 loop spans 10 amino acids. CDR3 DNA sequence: TGCAGCGTGTACTACATTGAAGCTTTCTTT. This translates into CSVYYIEAFF.

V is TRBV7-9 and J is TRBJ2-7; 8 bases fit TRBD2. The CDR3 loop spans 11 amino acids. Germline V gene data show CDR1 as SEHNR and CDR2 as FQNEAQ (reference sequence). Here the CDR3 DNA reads TGTGTTTGTGGGGGGACTAGCGAGCAGTACTTC. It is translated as CVCGGTSEQYF.